Below, 20 T cell receptor beta chains from the same sample are listed, as sequenced in a study of cytomegalovirus exposure and HLA in healthy donors. Sequencing was performed with immunoSEQ multiplex PCR; in TCRdb, only in-frame clones are kept and a portion is missing. In the table there are about 280,000 clones, 85% to 90% of which are singletons. Sample: PBMCs. Receptor source: a woman under 30 in good health and CMV-seronegative.

The CDR3 spells CASRLTRPKGTQYF. The CDR3 DNA follows: TGTGCAAGTCGCCTAACTAGACCGAAAGGGACCCAGTACTTC. The chain employs TRBV12-2 and TRBJ2-5; the DNA was not compared with TRBD2, the D call given in the table. TRBV12-2 is recorded as a pseudogene. There are 14 residues in the CDR3.

The rearrangement joins TRBV18 to TRBJ2-5; the match to TRBD2 covers 10 bases. This CDR3 has 16 amino acids. Germline lookup yields CDR1 KGHSH and CDR2 LQKENI. With V trimmed by 1 base and J by 4 bases, 6 bases remained unmatched. DNA of the CDR3: TGTGCCAGCTCACCACTCGCTAGCGGGAGCGGAGAGACCCAGTACTTC. Protein sequence: CASSPLASGSGETQYF. Looking up the rest from reference TRBV18 and TRBJ2-5 gives the full variable domain: NAGVMQNPRHLVRRRGQEARLRCSPMKGHSHVYWYRQLPEEGLKFMVYLQKENIIDESGMPKERFSAEFPKEGPSILRIQQVVRGDSAAYFCASSPLASGSGETQYFGPGTRLLVL.

This chain links TRBV7-3 with TRBJ2-3; D perhaps matches TRBD2 (6 bases). V gave up 1 base and J gave up 2 bases, with 10 bases separating them. The germline V gene encodes CDR1 SGHTA and CDR2 FQGTGA. This CDR3 is 15 amino acids long. Written as DNA, the CDR3 is TGTGCCAGCAGCTTAATCGGGGGTTTCACAGATACGCAGTATTTT. This translates into CASSLIGGFTDTQYF.

This chain uses TRBV7-2 with TRBJ1-5, with D hard to call. CDR3 size: 15 residues. Germline loops: CDR1 SGHTA, CDR2 FQGNSA. V lost 2 bases and J lost 3, with 11 bases in between. The CDR3 nucleotides read TGTGCCAGCAGCTTACGTTGGCAGAACAATCAGCCCCAGCATTTT. It codes for CASSLRWQNNQPQHF.

The rearrangement joins TRBV5-6 to TRBJ1-2; D gene uncertain. The V gene lost 1 base and the J gene lost 6 bases, with 10 bases spanning the gap. The CDR3 runs to 13 residues. CDR1 and CDR2 from the germline V gene are SGHDT and YYEEEE. DNA for the CDR3: TGTGCCAGCAGCTTGTCTGGGGAGGATGGCTACACCTTC. Translating gives CASSLSGEDGYTF.

The rearrangement uses TRBV6-5 and TRBJ2-3, with 7 bases fitting TRBD2. The CDR3 has 13 amino acids. From germline, CDR1 is MNHEY and CDR2 SVGAGI. The junction had 7 bases not matched to a gene; V was cut back by 7 bases and J by 6 bases. CDR3 loop: CASTPGGVDTQYF. The CDR3 DNA reads TGTGCCAGCACTCCTGGGGGGGTGGATACGCAGTATTTT.

This sequence joins TRBV4-1 and TRBJ2-7; D perhaps matches TRBD1 (5 bases). Looked up from germline, CDR1 is MGHRA and CDR2 is YSYEKL. V was trimmed by 3 bases and J by 0 bases, leaving 9 bases between them. The CDR3 spans 14 residues. The CDR3 nucleotides are TGCGCCAGCAGCCAGACAGCGAGCTCCTACGAGCAGTACTTC. Translation gives CASSQTASSYEQYF.

The chain carries TRBV27 and TRBJ2-3, with D possibly being TRBD2 (6 bases). This CDR3 region has 16 residues. Trimming took 5 bases from V and 0 from J, leaving 15 bases between them. CDR1 and CDR2 from the germline V gene are MNHEY and SMNVEV (reference sequence). In DNA, the CDR3 is TGTGCCAGCAGTCCCCTTAGCGGAATTAGCACAGATACGCAGTATTTT. Amino acids: CASSPLSGISTDTQYF.

This clone was counted once. The V call is TRBV5-4, the J call TRBJ1-3, with unresolved D. The CDR3 runs 15 residues. V lost 8 bases and J 0 bases, leaving 15 bases between the germline ends. The germline gives CDR1 SGHNT, CDR2 YYREEE (reference sequence). DNA for the CDR3: TGTGCCAGTACGCCGGGAAGTGCCTCTGGAAACACCATATATTTT. Translating it yields CASTPGSASGNTIYF.

J is TRBJ2-7 and V is TRBV7-2, with TRBD2 as a possible D gene (5 bases). Germline V gives CDR1 SGHTA, CDR2 FQGNSA. The CDR3 contains 14 residues. Trimming took 2 bases from V and 3 from J, leaving 11 bases between them. CDR3: CASSLQSEGYEQYF. As DNA, the CDR3 is TGTGCCAGCAGCTTACAAAGCGAGGGCTACGAGCAGTACTTC.

This clone was observed a single time. The V gene is TRBV28, the J gene TRBJ2-1; 7 positions agree with TRBD2. The CDR3 runs to 13 residues. Trimming removed 8 bases from V and 9 bases from J; junction bases left unmatched: 10. CDR1 and CDR2 (germline): MDHEN, SYDVKM. For the CDR3, the DNA is TGTGCCAGCGGGGGGGGGACTACGTTTGAGCAGTTCTTC. The encoded protein is CASGGGTTFEQFF.

The rearrangement links TRBV2 to TRBJ2-4; maybe TRBD2 (5 bases). The CDR3 runs to 14 residues. V shed 1 base and J shed 1 base, with 5 bases lying between them. Germline V gene lookup returns CDR1 SNHLY and CDR2 FYNNEI. CDR3 amino acids: CASSEGEAKNIQYF. For the CDR3, the DNA is TGTGCCAGCAGTGAAGGGGAGGCCAAAAACATTCAGTACTTC.

The rearrangement uses TRBV28 and TRBJ2-7; TRBD2 aligns across 8 bases. The CDR3 totals 15 residues. The germline CDR1 and CDR2 sequences are MDHEN and SYDVKM. Trimming removed 2 bases from V and 5 bases from J; junction bases left unmatched: 8. The CDR3 DNA is TGTGCCAGCAGTTTAGCGCGGGGACTAGTCCACGAGCAGTACTTC. Its protein is CASSLARGLVHEQYF. Full variable domain (outside the CDR3, taken from reference TRBV28 and TRBJ2-7): DVKVTQSSRYLVKRTGEKVFLECVQDMDHENMFWYRQDPGLGLRLIYFSYDVKMKEKGDIPEGYSVSREKKERFSLILESASTNQTSMYLCASSLARGLVHEQYFGPGTRLTVT.

The rearrangement uses TRBV28 and TRBJ1-3; perhaps TRBD1 as D (5 bases). The length of the CDR3 is 15 residues. Germline V lookup: CDR1 MDHEN, CDR2 SYDVKM. With 6 bases removed from V and 0 bases from J, the gap between germline ends came to 12 bases. CDR3 nucleotide sequence: TGTGCCAGCAGAACGCCAAGGGGCTCTGGAAACACCATATATTTT. As protein: CASRTPRGSGNTIYF.

The chain uses TRBV19 and TRBJ2-1, with 10 bases that match TRBD2. The ends lost 5 bases at V and 8 bases at J; junction bases unmatched: 12. Germline CDR1 LNHDA, CDR2 SQIVND (reference sequence). This CDR3 is 16 amino acids long. In nucleotides, the CDR3 is TGTGCCAGTAGTGACCAAGTACTAGCGGGGAGGGATGAGCAGTTCTTC. The encoded protein is CASSDQVLAGRDEQFF.

The J gene is TRBJ1-2, the V gene TRBV7-6; tentatively, D is TRBD1 (5 bases). Germline assignment: CDR1 SGHVS and CDR2 FNYEAQ. The CDR3 consists of 13 residues. V lost 4 bases and J lost 3, with 9 bases in between. CDR3 sequence (DNA): TGTGCCAGCAGCTGGGGGGGGGACTATGGCTACACCTTC. This translates into CASSWGGDYGYTF.

The V call is TRBV29-1, the J call TRBJ2-7; 7 bases are a match to TRBD2. Germline trimming cut 6 bases from V and 2 bases from J; bases unmatched to any gene: 7. The length of the CDR3 is 13 residues. Germline loops: CDR1 SQVTM, CDR2 ANQGSEA. DNA of the CDR3: TGCAGCGTCCCAAGCGGGACTACCTACGAGCAGTACTTC. This codes for CSVPSGTTYEQYF.

The CDR3, as DNA: TGTGCCAGCAGCTTTTTTAGCGGAGTCTCTGGGGCCAACGTCCTGACTTTC. Translating it yields CASSFFSGVSGANVLTF. V usage is TRBV13 and J usage is TRBJ2-6, with D possibly TRBD2 on 6 matching bases. This CDR3 contains 17 residues. Trimming stripped 3 bases from V and 0 bases from J, with 12 bases between. Germline loops: CDR1 PRHDT, CDR2 FYEKMQ (reference sequence).

V gene TRBV4-1 combines with J gene TRBJ1-2; 8 nucleotides line up with TRBD1. Germline CDR1 is MGHRA and CDR2 is YSYEKL. CDR3 length equals 17 residues. V shed 6 bases, J shed 8 bases, and the junction held 20 bases outside the gene matches. In nucleotides, the CDR3 is TGCGCCAGCAGACCATTGGCCCTCTCAGACAGGGGTGGCGGCTACACCTTC. Translated, it gives CASRPLALSDRGGGYTF.

The J gene is TRBJ2-5, the V gene TRBV10-3; the match to TRBD2 covers 7 bases. V shed 10 bases, J shed 2 bases, and the junction held 13 bases outside the gene matches. Germline-derived CDR1 and CDR2 are ENHRY and SYGVKD. The CDR3 contains 15 residues. CDR3 nucleotide sequence: TGTGCCACTGCCCAGCGGGACGGTCCACAAGAGACCCAGTACTTC. It specifies CATAQRDGPQETQYF.